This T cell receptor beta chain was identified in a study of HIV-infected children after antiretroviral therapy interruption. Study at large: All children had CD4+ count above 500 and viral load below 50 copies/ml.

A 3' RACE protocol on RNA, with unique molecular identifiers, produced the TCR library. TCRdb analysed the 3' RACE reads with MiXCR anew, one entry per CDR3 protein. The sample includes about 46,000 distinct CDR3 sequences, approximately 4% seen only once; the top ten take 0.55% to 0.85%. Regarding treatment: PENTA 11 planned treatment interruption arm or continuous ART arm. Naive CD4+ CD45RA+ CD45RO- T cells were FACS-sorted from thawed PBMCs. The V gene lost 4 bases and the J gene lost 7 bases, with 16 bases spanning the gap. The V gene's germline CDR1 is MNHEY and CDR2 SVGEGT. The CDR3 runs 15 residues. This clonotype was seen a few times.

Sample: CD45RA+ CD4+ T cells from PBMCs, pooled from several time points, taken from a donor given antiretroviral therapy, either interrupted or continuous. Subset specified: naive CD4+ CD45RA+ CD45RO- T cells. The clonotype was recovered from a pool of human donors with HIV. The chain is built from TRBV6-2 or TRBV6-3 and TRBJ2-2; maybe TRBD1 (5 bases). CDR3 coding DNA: TGTGCCAGCAGTTCGCCAAGCAGGGCGGACGGGGAGCTGTTTTTT. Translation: CASSSPSRADGELFF.